These 19 T cell receptor beta chains were all obtained from the same sample, sequenced in a study of shared clonotypes between healthy human individuals. Selected positively for CCR7 and CD45RO-negative, naive CD8 cells excluded terminally differentiated effector memory CD45RA+ cells. TCRdb keeps only in-frame clones here, not all; method: immunoSEQ multiplex PCR. This sample yields around 610,000 clones, of which about 95% are seen a single time; approximately 0.1% belongs to the top ten. The sample comprised naive CD8+ T cells sorted from blood. The receptors here all came from a woman aged 25 to 39 in good health.

This clone was counted a single time. This rearrangement joins TRBV9 to TRBJ1-2; maybe TRBD1 (5 bases). The germline CDR1 and CDR2 sequences are SGDLS and YYNGEE. This CDR3 is 12 amino acids long. V lost 3 bases, J lost 7 bases, and 10 bases lay in between. The CDR3 nucleotides are TGTGCCAGCAGCGGGGAAGACAGTGGCTACACCTTC. Translating gives CASSGEDSGYTF.

DNA of the CDR3: TGTGCCAGCAGAGTGGGAAAGGGAGCTTTCTTT. This translates into CASRVGKGAFF. The J gene is TRBJ1-1, the V gene TRBV2; D gene unclear. This CDR3 spans 11 amino acids. Germline V gives CDR1 SNHLY, CDR2 FYNNEI. Trimming pared 6 bases from V and 10 bases from J, leaving 12 bases between.

Only one count was recorded for this clone. The chain uses TRBV27 and TRBJ2-1, with TRBD2 as a possible D gene (6 bases). V gave up 4 bases and J gave up 6 bases, with 10 bases separating them. CDR3 length: 13 amino acids. Germline loops: CDR1 MNHEY, CDR2 SMNVEV (reference sequence). Here the CDR3 DNA reads TGTGCCAGCAGTTCGGGACTCTTCAATGAGCAGTTCTTC. This encodes CASSSGLFNEQFF.

The V and J genes are TRBV19 and TRBJ1-1, with D perhaps matching TRBD1 (5 bases). There are 15 residues in the CDR3. In germline, CDR1 is LNHDA, CDR2 SQIVND (reference sequence). V lost 3 bases and J 4 bases, leaving 15 bases between the germline ends. The CDR3 nucleotides read TGTGCCAGTAGTATTTATAGAGGGGCGAGCACTGAAGCTTTCTTT. Translating gives CASSIYRGASTEAFF.

The chain employs TRBV12-5 and TRBJ1-2, with unresolved D. Germline V lookup: CDR1 LGHNT, CDR2 FRNRAP. V was shortened by 0 bases and J by 4 bases, with 27 bases between the two germline ends. The CDR3 extends over 20 amino acids. This chain's CDR3 is CASGLVGPSNRPDGSYGYTF. In DNA, the CDR3 is TGTGCTAGTGGTTTGGTAGGACCTTCCAATAGGCCTGACGGAAGCTATGGCTACACCTTC.

As concerns this clone: The sample carries other DNA sequences with the same CDR3. The chain links TRBV10-3 to TRBJ2-7; no clear D gene. The ends were cut back, 2 bases at V and 2 bases at J, with 10 bases in the middle. Germline assignment: CDR1 ENHRY and CDR2 SYGVKD. This CDR3 region has 14 residues. In DNA form, the CDR3 reads TGTGCCATCAGTGAGATGGAACTACCCTACGAGCAGTACTTC. Protein: CAISEMELPYEQYF.

This chain connects TRBV15 to TRBJ2-5, with 9 bases aligning to TRBD2. This CDR3 is 16 amino acids long. Trimming at V came to 4 bases and at J to 5 bases, leaving 11 bases not matched to a gene. The germline CDR1 and CDR2 sequences are LNHNV and YYDKDF (reference sequence). As DNA, the CDR3 is TGTGCCACCAGCACCCACGGTAGCGGGAGTCTTGAGACCCAGTACTTC. Encoded protein: CATSTHGSGSLETQYF.

The V call is TRBV7-8, the J call TRBJ2-1, with 10 nucleotides matching TRBD2. The V and J ends lost 1 base and 1 base, in that order; junction bases with no gene match: 4. Germline CDR1 reads SGHVS; CDR2 reads FQNEAQ. The CDR3 is 17 residues long. DNA for the CDR3: TGTGCCAGCAGCTTAGGGACTAGCGGTTTTTCCTACAATGAGCAGTTCTTC. Protein: CASSLGTSGFSYNEQFF.

This chain joins TRBV15 and TRBJ2-1; D gene unclear. Germline CDR1 reads LNHNV; CDR2 reads YYDKDF (reference sequence). The V gene lost 0 bases and the J gene lost 0 bases, with 6 bases spanning the gap. The CDR3 contains 15 residues. As DNA, the CDR3 is TGTGCCACCAGCAGAGAATGGAGCTCCTACAATGAGCAGTTCTTC. This encodes CATSREWSSYNEQFF.

The chain combines TRBV2 with TRBJ2-7; weak D call: TRBD2 (5 bases). Trimming left V 3 bases short and J 3 bases short, with 15 bases between. This CDR3 has 15 amino acids. Germline V gene data show CDR1 as SNHLY and CDR2 as FYNNEI. The CDR3 spells CASSDPGSGVYEQYF. DNA for the CDR3: TGTGCCAGCAGTGATCCGGGAAGTGGAGTCTACGAGCAGTACTTC. The full variable domain, rest sourced from reference TRBV2 and TRBJ2-7, is EPEVTQTPSHQVTQMGQEVILRCVPISNHLYFYWYRQILGQKVEFLVSFYNNEISEKSEIFDDQFSVERPDGSNFTLKIRSTKLEDSAMYFCASSDPGSGVYEQYFGPGTRLTVT.

The chain joins TRBV27 to TRBJ2-1; 7 bases fit TRBD1. CDR3 length: 17 amino acids. The germline V gene encodes CDR1 MNHEY and CDR2 SMNVEV (reference sequence). V gave up 2 bases and J gave up 8 bases; unmatched junction bases: 15. The CDR3 DNA reads as TGTGCCAGCAGTTTACGCCTCAACAGGGGAGTATCGGATGAGCAGTTCTTC. Its protein product is CASSLRLNRGVSDEQFF.

The V and J genes are TRBV27 and TRBJ2-2; no reliable D call. This CDR3 spans 15 amino acids. The V end was cut by 2 bases, the J end by 4 bases, with 11 bases between. Germline CDR1 reads MNHEY; CDR2 reads SMNVEV (reference sequence). CDR3 loop: CASSLTPRGTGELFF. Here the CDR3 DNA reads TGTGCCAGCAGTTTAACCCCCAGAGGCACCGGGGAGCTGTTTTTT.

CDR3 in amino acids: CASSLYAGGDGANVLTF. CDR3 bases: TGTGCCAGCAGTTTGTATGCAGGGGGCGACGGGGCCAACGTCCTGACTTTC. V is TRBV28 and J is TRBJ2-6; 8 positions agree with TRBD1. J gave up 4 bases and V 3 bases, and 8 bases lay outside the gene matches. The CDR3 has 17 residues. Germline V CDR1 and CDR2: MDHEN, SYDVKM.

The chain joins TRBV9 to TRBJ2-7, with TRBD2 matching over 7 bases. The CDR3 is made up of 14 amino acids. The germline gives CDR1 SGDLS, CDR2 YYNGEE. V lost 4 bases and J lost 5; bases outside the gene matches: 9. Here the CDR3 DNA reads TGTGCCAGCAGCCAATCGGCGGGGGTCCACGAGCAGTACTTC. It yields the protein CASSQSAGVHEQYF.

This chain connects TRBV11-3 to TRBJ2-3, with a possible D match to TRBD2 (5 bases). Trimming took 4 bases from V and 6 from J, leaving 14 bases between them. The length of the CDR3 is 14 residues. Germline CDR1 reads SGHNT; CDR2 reads YENEEA. CDR3 in amino acids: CASSSGEGVDTQYF. CDR3 coding DNA: TGTGCCAGCAGCTCCGGGGAAGGCGTGGATACGCAGTATTTT.

The V gene is TRBV5-6, the J gene TRBJ2-2, with TRBD2 identical over 8 bases. The CDR3 totals 14 residues. Germline values: CDR1 SGHDT, CDR2 YYEEEE. After removal of 5 bases from V and 6 bases from J, the junction contained 6 bases not matched to a gene. Written as DNA, the CDR3 is TGTGCCAGCAGGGTAGCGGGAAATCCCGGGGAGCTGTTTTTT. Its translation: CASRVAGNPGELFF.

V gene TRBV10-2 combines with J gene TRBJ1-5; TRBD1 is a possible D gene (6 bases). The CDR3 sequence is 15 residues long. Germline-derived CDR1 and CDR2 are WSHSY and SAAADI. Trimming removed 0 bases from V and 5 bases from J, with 11 bases in between. CDR3 region: CASSESRGIDQPQHF. The DNA for the CDR3 is TGCGCCAGCAGTGAGTCTAGGGGGATCGATCAGCCCCAGCATTTT.

V and J are TRBV2 and TRBJ2-1; tentatively, D is TRBD2 (6 bases). V lost 1 base, J lost 8 bases, and 15 bases lay in between. CDR3 length: 15 amino acids. Germline V gene lookup returns CDR1 SNHLY and CDR2 FYNNEI. The CDR3 protein is CASSEGLYGRHEQFF. CDR3 nucleotides: TGTGCCAGCAGTGAAGGGTTATATGGGAGGCATGAGCAGTTCTTC.

This chain uses TRBV2 with TRBJ2-1, with 10 bases matching TRBD2. This CDR3 has 16 amino acids. The germline CDR1 and CDR2 sequences are SNHLY and FYNNEI. V lost 2 bases to trimming and J lost 6 bases; unmatched junction nucleotides: 7. The CDR3 is CASSEWLAGVGNEQFF. DNA for the CDR3: TGTGCCAGCAGTGAATGGCTAGCGGGAGTAGGCAATGAGCAGTTCTTC.